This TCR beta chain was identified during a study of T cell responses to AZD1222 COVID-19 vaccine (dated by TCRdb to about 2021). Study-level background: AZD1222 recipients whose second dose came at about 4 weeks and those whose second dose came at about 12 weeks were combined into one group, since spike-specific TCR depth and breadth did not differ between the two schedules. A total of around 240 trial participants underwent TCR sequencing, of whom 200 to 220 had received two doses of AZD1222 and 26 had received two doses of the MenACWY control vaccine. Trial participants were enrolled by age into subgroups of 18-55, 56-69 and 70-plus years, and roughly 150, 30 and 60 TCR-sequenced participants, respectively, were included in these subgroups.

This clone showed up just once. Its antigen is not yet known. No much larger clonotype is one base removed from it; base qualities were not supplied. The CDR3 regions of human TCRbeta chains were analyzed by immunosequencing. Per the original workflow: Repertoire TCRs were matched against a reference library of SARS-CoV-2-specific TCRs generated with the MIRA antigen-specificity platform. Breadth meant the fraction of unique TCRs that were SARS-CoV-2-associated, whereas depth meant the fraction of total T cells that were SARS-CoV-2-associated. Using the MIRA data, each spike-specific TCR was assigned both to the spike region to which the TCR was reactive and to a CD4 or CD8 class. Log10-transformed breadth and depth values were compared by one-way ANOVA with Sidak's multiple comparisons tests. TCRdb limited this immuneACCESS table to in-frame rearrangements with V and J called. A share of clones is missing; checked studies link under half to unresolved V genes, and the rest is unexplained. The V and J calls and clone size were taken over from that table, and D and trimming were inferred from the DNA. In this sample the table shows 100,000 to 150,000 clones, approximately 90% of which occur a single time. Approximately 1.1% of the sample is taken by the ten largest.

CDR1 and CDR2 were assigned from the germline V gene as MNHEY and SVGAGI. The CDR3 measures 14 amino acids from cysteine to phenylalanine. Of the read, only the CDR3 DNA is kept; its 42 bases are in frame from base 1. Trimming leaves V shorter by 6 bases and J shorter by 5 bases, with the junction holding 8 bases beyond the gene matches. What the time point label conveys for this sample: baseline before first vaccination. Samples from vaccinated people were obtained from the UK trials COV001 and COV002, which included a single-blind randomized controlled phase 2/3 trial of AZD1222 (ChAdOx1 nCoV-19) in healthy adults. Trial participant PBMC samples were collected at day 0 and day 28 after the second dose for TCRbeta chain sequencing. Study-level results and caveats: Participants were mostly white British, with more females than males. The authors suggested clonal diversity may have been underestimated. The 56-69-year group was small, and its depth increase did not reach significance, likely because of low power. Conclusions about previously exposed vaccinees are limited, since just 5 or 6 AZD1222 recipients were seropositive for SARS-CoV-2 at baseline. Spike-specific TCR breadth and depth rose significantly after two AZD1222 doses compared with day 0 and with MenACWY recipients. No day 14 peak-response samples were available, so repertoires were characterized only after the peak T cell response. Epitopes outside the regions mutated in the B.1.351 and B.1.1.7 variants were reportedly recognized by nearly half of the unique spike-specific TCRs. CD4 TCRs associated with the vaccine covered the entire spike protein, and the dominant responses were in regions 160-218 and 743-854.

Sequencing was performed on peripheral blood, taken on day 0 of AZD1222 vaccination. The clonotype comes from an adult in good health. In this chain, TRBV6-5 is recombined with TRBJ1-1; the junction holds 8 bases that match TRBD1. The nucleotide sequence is TGTGCCAGCAGCACAATCAGGGGGCAGACTGAAGCTTTCTTT. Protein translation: CASSTIRGQTEAFF.